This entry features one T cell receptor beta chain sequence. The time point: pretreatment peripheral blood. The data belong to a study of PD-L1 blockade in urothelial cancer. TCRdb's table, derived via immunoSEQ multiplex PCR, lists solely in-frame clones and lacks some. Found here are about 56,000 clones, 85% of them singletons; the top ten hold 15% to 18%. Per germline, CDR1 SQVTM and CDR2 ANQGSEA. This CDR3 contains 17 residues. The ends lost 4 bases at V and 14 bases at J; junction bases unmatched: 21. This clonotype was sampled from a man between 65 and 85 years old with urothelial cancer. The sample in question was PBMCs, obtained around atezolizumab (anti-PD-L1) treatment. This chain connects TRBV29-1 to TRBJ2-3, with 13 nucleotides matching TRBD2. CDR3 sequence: CSVAPTSGRSWHRYAYF. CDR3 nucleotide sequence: TGCAGCGTTGCCCCGACTAGCGGGAGGTCCTGGCACAGATACGCGTATTTT.